This T cell receptor beta chain was obtained from a study of blood T cell repertoires in COVID-19. For the study at large: Specimens from acute and convalescent COVID-19 originated in the United States, Italy and Spain. T cells, B-cell-depleted T cells, or PBMCs supplied cDNA or gDNA.

Trimming cost V 6 bases and J 3 bases, with 15 bases left between them. This CDR3 has 14 residues. Germline lookup yields CDR1 MDHEN and CDR2 SYDVKM. How the authors handled the data: The assay estimated nucleated cells by amplifying reference gene primers. Measured with immunoSEQ multiplex PCR; TCRdb has only the in-frame clones, and not every one. The V and J calls and clone size were taken over from that table, and D and trimming were inferred from the DNA. In the table there are around 160,000 clones, about 86% of which are singletons. The rearrangement uses TRBV28 and TRBJ2-7; a possible D gene is TRBD2 (5 bases). The sequence derives from a man aged 55 to 70 with acute or convalescent COVID-19. The source material was peripheral blood. The CDR3 DNA is TGTGCCAGCAGCTCTCCGGGAATCGGCTACGAGCAGTACTTC. It codes for CASSSPGIGYEQYF.